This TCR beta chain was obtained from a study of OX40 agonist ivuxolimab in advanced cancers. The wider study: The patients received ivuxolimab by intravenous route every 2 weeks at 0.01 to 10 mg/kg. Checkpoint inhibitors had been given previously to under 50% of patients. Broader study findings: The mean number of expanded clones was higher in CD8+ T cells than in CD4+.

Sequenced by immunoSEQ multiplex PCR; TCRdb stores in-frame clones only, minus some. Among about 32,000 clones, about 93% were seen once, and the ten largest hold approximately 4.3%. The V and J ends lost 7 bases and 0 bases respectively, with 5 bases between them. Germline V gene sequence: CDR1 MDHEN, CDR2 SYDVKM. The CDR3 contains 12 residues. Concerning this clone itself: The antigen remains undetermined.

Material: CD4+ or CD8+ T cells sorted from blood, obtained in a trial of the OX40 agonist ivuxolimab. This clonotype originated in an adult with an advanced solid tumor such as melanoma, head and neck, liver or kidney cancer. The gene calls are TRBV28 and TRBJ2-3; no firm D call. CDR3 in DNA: TGTGCCAGCACTACTAGCACAGATACGCAGTATTTT. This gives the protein CASTTSTDTQYF.